Listed here are 9 T cell receptor beta chains from one sample, sequenced in a study of blood T cell repertoires in COVID-19. Sequencing used immunoSEQ multiplex PCR; TCRdb keeps in-frame clones, though not all of them. The data show approximately 61,000 clones, approximately 80% seen once. Sequencing was carried out using peripheral blood. These receptors were taken from a man aged 50-60 years with COVID-19, enrolled during active disease.

The V gene is TRBV11-2, the J gene TRBJ2-5; TRBD2 matches 10 bases. The V segment lost 5 bases and the J segment 7 bases; nucleotides outside the gene matches: 10. The CDR3 consists of 15 residues. Germline V gene lookup returns CDR1 SGHAT and CDR2 FQNNGV. The CDR3 reads CASSPGLAVGGTQYF. The CDR3 nucleotides are TGTGCCAGCAGCCCAGGACTAGCGGTGGGGGGGACCCAGTACTTC.

This clone was counted once. The CDR3 nucleotides read TGTGCCAGCAGCCCGGGACAGCGAGCTTTCTTT. It is translated as CASSPGQRAFF. The rearrangement joins TRBV7-2 to TRBJ1-1; 7 bases fit TRBD1. Germline V gene data show CDR1 as SGHTA and CDR2 as FQGNSA. The CDR3 loop spans 11 amino acids. Germline trimming cut 5 bases from V and 10 bases from J; bases unmatched to any gene: 4. Full variable domain (missing parts from reference TRBV7-2 and TRBJ1-1): GAGVSQSPSNKVTEKGKDVELRCDPISGHTALYWYRQSLGQGLEFLIYFQGNSAPDKSGLPSDRFSAERTGGSVSTLTIQRTQQEDSAVYLCASSPGQRAFFGQGTRLTVV.

This clone has only a few counts. The chain recombines TRBV7-2 with TRBJ1-5, with 7 bases matching TRBD1. The V gene's germline CDR1 is SGHTA and CDR2 FQGNSA. V lost 3 bases to trimming and J lost 2 bases; unmatched junction nucleotides: 1. CDR3 size: 14 residues. CDR3 nucleotide sequence: TGTGCCAGCAGCTTCGACAGGGGCAATCAGCCCCAGCATTTT. It encodes CASSFDRGNQPQHF.

The chain combines TRBV6-5 with TRBJ2-7, with unresolved D. CDR3 length: 14 amino acids. The germline V gene encodes CDR1 MNHEY and CDR2 SVGAGI. Trimming cost V 2 bases and J 6 bases, with 14 bases left between them. CDR3 protein: CASSYALSTIEQYF. Written as DNA, the CDR3 is TGTGCCAGCAGTTACGCACTGAGTACGATCGAGCAGTACTTC.

This chain links TRBV21-1 with TRBJ1-5; the table's D call TRBD1 went unverified against the DNA. TRBV21-1 is given as a pseudogene. The CDR3 is 15 amino acids. The CDR3 DNA reads TGTGCCACCAATTCGTCGGACAGGGTGGATCAGCCCCAGCATTTT. Protein product: CATNSSDRVDQPQHF.

This chain links TRBV5-5 with TRBJ2-7; no clear D. Germline CDR1 reads SGHKS; CDR2 reads YYEKEE (reference sequence). The length of the CDR3 is 12 residues. Trimming cost V 7 bases and J 10 bases, with 18 bases left between them. The CDR3 sequence is CASESDRIAQYF. CDR3 coding DNA: TGTGCCAGCGAATCAGACCGAATAGCACAGTACTTC.

This clone showed up just a few times. J is TRBJ2-5 and V is TRBV25-1, with D possibly being TRBD1 (6 bases). This CDR3 comprises 16 residues. V dropped 2 bases and J dropped 4 bases, with 17 bases sitting between them. Germline V gives CDR1 MGHDK, CDR2 SYGVNS. For the CDR3, the DNA is TGTGCCAGCAGTGAAAACCCCTCAACAGGGAGAGAGACCCAGTACTTC. Its protein product is CASSENPSTGRETQYF.

V usage is TRBV6-5 and J usage is TRBJ1-2; 7 positions match TRBD1. Germline values: CDR1 MNHEY, CDR2 SVGAGI. V gave up 8 bases and J gave up 3 bases; unmatched junction bases: 6. The length of the CDR3 is 13 residues. CDR3 amino acids: CASCRQGDYGYTF. The CDR3 coding sequence is TGTGCCAGCTGCCGACAGGGTGACTATGGCTACACCTTC.

This clone was detected only once. The V and J genes are TRBV16 and TRBJ1-4; 8 nucleotides agree with TRBD1. With 5 bases clipped from V and 7 bases from J, the junction kept 6 bases outside the gene matches. Germline lookup yields CDR1 KGHSY and CDR2 FQNENV. The CDR3 is 14 residues long. This CDR3 is CASSNSQGAEKLFF. CDR3 coding DNA: TGTGCCAGCAGCAACTCCCAGGGGGCTGAAAAACTGTTTTTT.